The 21 T cell receptor beta chains presented below share a single source sample, sequenced in a study of blood T cell repertoires in COVID-19. Some clones are missing from TCRdb's copy, which holds only in-frame ones; the method was immunoSEQ multiplex PCR. There are 280,000 or so clones in the sample; 70% to 90% occur only once, and approximately 13% lies in the top ten. Sequencing was carried out using peripheral blood. Every receptor here comes from a woman aged 55-69 years with acute or convalescent COVID-19.

CDR3 nucleotides: TGTGCCAGCAGTTACTCGAAAAATTGGAGCCAGTCCCTCATCGAGCAGTACTTC. It translates to CASSYSKNWSQSLIEQYF. J is TRBJ2-7 and V is TRBV6-2 or TRBV6-3; D remains unclear. Trimming left V 0 bases short and J 6 bases short, with 24 bases between. In germline, CDR1 is MNHEY, CDR2 SVGEGT. CDR3 length: 18 amino acids.

The chain has TRBV4-1 and TRBJ1-3; D perhaps matches TRBD1 (6 bases). The V and J ends lost 0 bases and 3 bases respectively, with 12 bases between them. The length of the CDR3 is 16 residues. CDR1 and CDR2 (germline): MGHRA, YSYEKL. CDR3: CASSQDQTGSGNTIYF. In DNA, the CDR3 is TGCGCCAGCAGCCAAGATCAAACAGGGAGTGGAAACACCATATATTTT.

V gene TRBV2 combines with J gene TRBJ1-2; 9 bases are shared with TRBD1. CDR3 length: 14 amino acids. The V gene's germline CDR1 is SNHLY and CDR2 FYNNEI. Trimming cost V 5 bases and J 5 bases; bases outside gene matches: 6. The CDR3, as DNA: TGTGCCAGCAGTCCACAGGGGGCGGGTTATGGCTACACCTTC. Its protein product is CASSPQGAGYGYTF.

The chain combines TRBV9 with TRBJ2-7, with D possibly matching TRBD1 (5 bases). From germline, CDR1 is SGDLS and CDR2 YYNGEE. CDR3 length: 13 residues. The V end lost 3 bases, the J end lost 0 bases, and 7 bases lay between the germline ends. CDR3 in DNA: TGTGCCAGCAGCGGCAGGGTCTCCTACGAGCAGTACTTC. As protein: CASSGRVSYEQYF. Drawing the rest from reference TRBV9 and TRBJ2-7, the complete variable domain is DSGVTQTPKHLITATGQRVTLRCSPRSGDLSVYWYQQSLDQGLQFLIQYYNGEERAKGNILERFSAQQFPDLHSELNLSSLELGDSALYFCASSGRVSYEQYFGPGTRLTVT.

This clone has a single count. CDR3 nucleotide sequence: TGTGCCAGCAGTTTTAGACAGGGCAGGAACACTGAAGCTTTCTTT. This encodes CASSFRQGRNTEAFF. The chain employs TRBV28 and TRBJ1-1; the match to TRBD1 covers 7 bases. The V and J ends lost 3 bases and 1 base, in that order; junction bases with no gene match: 5. CDR1 and CDR2 (germline): MDHEN, SYDVKM. The CDR3 runs to 15 residues. The full variable domain, its missing parts supplied by reference TRBV28 and TRBJ1-1, is DVKVTQSSRYLVKRTGEKVFLECVQDMDHENMFWYRQDPGLGLRLIYFSYDVKMKEKGDIPEGYSVSREKKERFSLILESASTNQTSMYLCASSFRQGRNTEAFFGQGTRLTVV.

This clone showed up just once. The chain joins TRBV28 to TRBJ2-4; D unclear. The CDR3 covers 15 residues. V was cut by 7 bases and J by 1 base, with 14 bases left in between. Germline values: CDR1 MDHEN, CDR2 SYDVKM. This CDR3 is CASNPSFSAKNIQYF. CDR3 DNA: TGTGCCAGCAACCCTAGTTTTTCGGCCAAAAACATTCAGTACTTC.

The V call is TRBV27, the J call TRBJ1-3, with 8 bases matching TRBD1. With V trimmed by 5 bases and J by 3 bases, 9 bases remained unmatched. The CDR3 runs to 16 residues. CDR1 and CDR2 (germline): MNHEY, SMNVEV (reference sequence). CDR3 DNA: TGTGCCAGCAGTAGAGGACAGGGTCTAGATGGAAACACCATATATTTT. Encoded protein: CASSRGQGLDGNTIYF.

The rearrangement uses TRBV5-1 and TRBJ2-3, with D possibly matching TRBD1 (5 bases). Trimming pared 0 bases from V and 2 bases from J, leaving 10 bases between. The length of the CDR3 is 15 residues. Germline loops: CDR1 SGHRS, CDR2 YFSETQ. In DNA, the CDR3 is TGCGCCAGCAGCTTGGAAAGGGGCCTCACAGATACGCAGTATTTT. Translation: CASSLERGLTDTQYF.

The V call is TRBV11-2, the J call TRBJ1-6; 7 bases are a match to TRBD1. This CDR3 comprises 13 residues. The germline gives CDR1 SGHAT, CDR2 FQNNGV. V was clipped by 5 bases and J by 8 bases; unmatched bases: 3. CDR3 in amino acids: CASSVDRDSPLHF. CDR3 DNA sequence: TGTGCCAGCAGCGTCGACAGGGATTCACCCCTCCACTTT. Filled out from reference TRBV11-2 and TRBJ1-6, the complete variable domain reads EAGVAQSPRYKIIEKRQSVAFWCNPISGHATLYWYQQILGQGPKLLIQFQNNGVVDDSQLPKDRFSAERLKGVDSTLKIQPAKLEDSAVYLCASSVDRDSPLHFGNGTRLTVT.

J is TRBJ2-1 and V is TRBV7-3; perhaps TRBD1 as D (5 bases). Trimming stripped 3 bases from V and 5 bases from J, with 11 bases between. Germline CDR1 and CDR2: SGHTA and FQGTGA. The CDR3 spans 14 residues. The DNA for the CDR3 is TGTGCCAGCAGCTTTTCCAGGGTCAACAATGAGCAGTTCTTC. As protein: CASSFSRVNNEQFF.

The chain has TRBV14 and TRBJ1-3; D not certain. Germline V gene data show CDR1 as SGHDN and CDR2 as FVKESK. CDR3 size: 16 residues. With 1 base removed from V and 2 bases from J, the gap between germline ends came to 12 bases. This chain's CDR3 is CASSQVGPKPGNTIYF. In nucleotides, the CDR3 is TGTGCCAGCAGCCAAGTTGGTCCGAAGCCTGGAAACACCATATATTTT.

CDR3 coding DNA: TGTGCCAGCAGCTTAGTAGGGGCCGGTGGAAACACCATATATTTT. The encoded protein is CASSLVGAGGNTIYF. The chain joins TRBV7-9 to TRBJ1-3, with a weak D call TRBD1 (5 bases). CDR1 and CDR2 (germline): SEHNR, FQNEAQ (reference sequence). V was shortened by 1 base and J by 3 bases, with 10 bases between the two germline ends. The CDR3 covers 15 residues.

The chain joins TRBV27 to TRBJ1-1; a possible D gene is TRBD1 (5 bases). This CDR3 contains 15 residues. In germline, CDR1 is MNHEY, CDR2 SMNVEV (reference sequence). Trimming removed 1 base from V and 4 bases from J, with 13 bases in between. CDR3 sequence: CASSLFGNGGTEAFF. CDR3 in DNA: TGTGCCAGCAGTTTATTCGGTAACGGGGGCACTGAAGCTTTCTTT.

The V call is TRBV24-1, the J call TRBJ2-2, with 7 nucleotides matching TRBD2. Germline V gives CDR1 KGHDR, CDR2 SFDVKD. CDR3 size: 16 residues. V trimming: 1 base; J trimming: 4 bases; junction bases outside the gene matches: 5. For the CDR3, the DNA is TGTGCCACCAGTGATTTTCGGGAGGTAGGCACCGGGGAGCTGTTTTTT. This encodes CATSDFREVGTGELFF.

The chain joins TRBV7-6 to TRBJ1-4; D may be TRBD1 (6 bases). Germline loops: CDR1 SGHVS, CDR2 FNYEAQ. This CDR3 region has 14 residues. Trimming pared 4 bases from V and 0 bases from J, leaving 6 bases between. The CDR3 DNA reads as TGTGCCAGCAGCTGGACAGCAACTAATGAAAAACTGTTTTTT. This translates into CASSWTATNEKLFF.

The V and J genes are TRBV5-1 and TRBJ2-1; TRBD1 matches 8 bases. The CDR3 is made up of 16 amino acids. With V trimmed by 3 bases and J by 8 bases, 13 bases remained unmatched. Germline V gene lookup returns CDR1 SGHRS and CDR2 YFSETQ. CDR3 amino acids: CASSSLRTGMFHEQFF. The CDR3 coding sequence is TGCGCCAGCAGCTCCCTCCGGACAGGGATGTTCCATGAGCAGTTCTTC.

This clone showed up just once. V and J are TRBV29-1 and TRBJ2-1; 13 bases align to TRBD2. This CDR3 spans 11 amino acids. In germline, CDR1 is SQVTM, CDR2 ANQGSEA. Losses at the gene ends were 4 bases for V and 15 bases for J; bases not matched to a gene: 3. In DNA, the CDR3 is TGCAGCGTTGGACTAGCGGGAGGCCGGTTCTTC. This codes for CSVGLAGGRFF.

The J gene is TRBJ2-2, the V gene TRBV11-1; TRBD1 matches 8 bases. Trimming took 3 bases from V and 4 from J; bases not matched to a gene: 7. CDR1 and CDR2 (germline): SGHAT, FQDESV (reference sequence). The CDR3 is 16 amino acids. DNA of the CDR3: TGTGCCAGCAGCTTTGAAAGGGACAGGCTCACCGGGGAGCTGTTTTTT. It specifies CASSFERDRLTGELFF.

The V gene is TRBV18, the J gene TRBJ1-4; perhaps TRBD1 as D (5 bases). CDR3 length: 15 amino acids. Germline values: CDR1 KGHSH, CDR2 LQKENI. V lost 4 bases and J lost 0, with 9 bases in between. The CDR3 loop is CASSQQVATNEKLFF. CDR3 sequence (DNA): TGTGCCAGCTCACAACAGGTTGCAACTAATGAAAAACTGTTTTTT.

V gene TRBV24-1 combines with J gene TRBJ1-2, with D hard to call. Deletions cut 7 bases from V and 4 bases from J, with 21 bases between. The CDR3 is 16 residues long. Germline CDR1 and CDR2: KGHDR and SFDVKD. The CDR3 nucleotides are TGTGCCACCAGCCACGCCGGGGAGGACGAACTCTATGGCTACACCTTC. Its protein is CATSHAGEDELYGYTF.

V usage is TRBV3-1 (or the pseudogene TRBV3-2) and J usage is TRBJ2-7, with a tentative D call TRBD1 (6 bases). V was trimmed by 1 base and J by 1 base, leaving 11 bases between them. The germline CDR1 and CDR2 sequences are LGHDT and YNNKEL (reference sequence). The CDR3 contains 15 residues. The CDR3 sequence is CASSQVGTPSYEQYF. The CDR3 DNA reads as TGTGCCAGCAGCCAAGTCGGGACACCTTCCTACGAGCAGTACTTC.